This entry concerns a single TCR beta chain. The antigen this receptor binds is unknown. Base qualities are not at hand, and no much larger clone is one base apart. The data were taken from a study of shared clonotypes between healthy human individuals (dated by TCRdb to between 2020 and 2021). Context from the whole study: The cohort included three men and a couple of women between 18 and 49 years of age. Per donor, three plates each were used for CD4 naive and CD4 memory, two for CD8 naive, and one for CD8 memory. The study deeply sequenced blood TCR repertoires of five healthy adults to estimate repertoire size and the extent of clonotype sharing between individuals. To increase sequencing depth and limit assay-specific biases, different laboratories used diverse techniques to prepare libraries and sequence TCR repertoires. Each donor's leukapheresis produced roughly between about 0.8 and 10 billion PBMCs. General findings and caveats noted by the study authors: Sharing across several donors was observed for 4.5% to 6.5% of naive CD4, less than 4% of naive CD8, about 2.5% of memory CD4, and 0.4% of memory CD8 clonotypes. Based on pairwise subsampling, the degree of clonotype sharing among donors was expected to be affected by sequencing depth. Naive subsets generally had larger estimated clonotype richness than memory subsets did. Sampling was restricted to blood, and TCR repertoires in tissues likely differ from the TCR repertoires found in blood. The genetic and exposure-history diversity represented was limited by the small number of donors. Rarefaction of sorted-subset datasets indicated incomplete sequencing despite the large sequencing depth. Clonotypes shared by all four sorted-subset donors showed higher generation probabilities than non-shared clonotypes.

The donors were healthy, HIV-negative adults who had no recently reported acute infections or vaccinations. Every donor was a Caucasian adult living in Nashville, Tennessee, USA. Magnetic negative selection was used to enrich CD4+ T cells, after which naive cells were positively selected on CD45RA and the negative fraction became the memory subset. Blood was obtained by leukapheresis, after which PBMCs were separated by Ficoll-Histopaque density gradient centrifugation and cryopreserved in liquid nitrogen vapor phase. Analytical flow cytometry was used to check the purity and quantity of every magnetically sorted T cell population. Genomic DNA was isolated from each sorted fraction and quantified by UV absorbance on a Nanodrop 2000c. TCR CDR3 regions were amplified from genomic DNA by multiplex PCR using the deep immunoSEQ assay. Extracted genomic DNA from each cell subset was spread evenly across all wells of several immunoSEQ 96-well plates, with each plate serving as a replicate. For sorted subsets, roughly 200 ng of genomic DNA, equivalent to 30,000 or so T cell genomes, went into each replicate PCR. The purified libraries were quantified using a Qubit 3.0 fluorometer, sized with a Bioanalyzer 2100, and then quantified again using the KAPA Library Quantification kit. Every immunoSEQ 96-well plate was sequenced on a separate single-read 150-cycle Illumina NextSeq 550 flow cell. In the authors' own workflow: Because the immunoSEQ output held only junctional sequences and lacked quality scores, the filtering could not match the filtering applied to full-length reads. To assign V/J genes and CDR3, sequences were annotated against IMGT germline references using PyIR, a Python wrapper for IgBLAST v1.9. Any read was removed if the V/J assignment was weak (E-value above 1e-6), the CDR3 was missing, or the read contained stop codons, out-of-frame junctions, or ambiguous translated residues. V3J clonotypes were defined as sequences sharing the same inferred V gene, J gene, and CDR3 amino acid sequence. The percentage overlap between two repertoires was calculated by dividing the number of shared unique clonotypes by the size of the smaller repertoire. Repertoire richness was assessed with RTK rarefaction, the Chao1 estimator, and Recon v2.1 estimates of unobserved clonotypes. Generation probabilities for all TCRbeta clonotypes obtained by the gDNA method from a handful of donors were computed using OLGA. TCRdb provides this immuneACCESS table in a form limited to in-frame rearrangements. Some clones are lacking; in checked studies, under half of them reflect an unresolved V gene, and why the rest are absent is not known. V and J calls and clone size follow that table, whereas D and trimming were derived from the DNA. The sample contains about 1.1 million clones, around 78% of them found a single time. Of the sample, under 0.65% falls within the top ten clones.

The clonotype comes from a man between 18 and 29 years old in good health. Some clones in this sample may be carry-over from other donors' samples. What was sequenced was memory CD4+ T cells from PBMCs. The meaning of the sample's cell subset or site label: CD45RA-negative fraction.

The DNA reads as follows: TGCGCCAGCAGCCAACCATCACAGGGTCCCGAGCAGTACTTC. Its protein product is CASSQPSQGPEQYF. Here the chain combines TRBV4-1 and TRBJ2-7; tentative D gene TRBD1, with 6 bases matching. The CDR3 measures 14 amino acids from cysteine to phenylalanine. The read is trimmed to its CDR3 DNA, 42 bases read in frame from base 1. For CDR1 and CDR2, the germline V gene lists MGHRA and YSYEKL. V is pared back by 2 bases and J by 6 bases, with 14 bases lying between the germline termini.